This T cell receptor beta chain was recorded in a study of early T cells in non-severe SARS-CoV-2 infection. Study at large: It was bulk RNA from unsorted whole blood that was sequenced, and the chains were unpaired.

The CDR3 sequence is 13 residues long. Germline V CDR1 and CDR2: DFQATT, SNEGSKA (reference sequence). V was trimmed by 1 base and J by 4 bases, leaving 7 bases between them. TCRdb fed the 5' RACE reads into MiXCR, producing one record per CDR3 protein. The sample lists 97,000 or so distinct CDR3 sequences; approximately 10% were seen once. Sequences were derived from whole blood, sampled at baseline. The clonotype originates from an adult who was a healthcare worker with PCR-confirmed SARS-CoV-2 infection or an uninfected control (not recorded which). The rearrangement uses TRBV20-1 and TRBJ2-2; D remains unclear. CDR3 in amino acids: CSARVAITGELFF. The DNA of the CDR3 is TGCAGTGCTAGAGTTGCGATCACCGGGGAGCTGTTTTTT.